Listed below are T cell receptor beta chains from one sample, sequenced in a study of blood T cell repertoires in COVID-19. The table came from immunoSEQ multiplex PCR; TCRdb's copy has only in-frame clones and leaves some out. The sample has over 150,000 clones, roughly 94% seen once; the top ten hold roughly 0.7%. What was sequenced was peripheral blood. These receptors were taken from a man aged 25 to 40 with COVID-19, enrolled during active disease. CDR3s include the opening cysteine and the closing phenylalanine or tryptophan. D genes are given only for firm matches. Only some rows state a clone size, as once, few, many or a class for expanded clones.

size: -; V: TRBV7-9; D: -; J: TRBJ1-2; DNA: TGTGCCAGCAGCTTCAGAGTCAGGGGCGGCTACACCTTC; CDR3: CASSFRVRGGYTF
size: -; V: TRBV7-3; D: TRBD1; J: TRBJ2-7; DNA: TGTGCCAGCAGCTTAACCAGGGGGTCTCCTAACGAGCAGTACTTC; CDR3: CASSLTRGSPNEQYF
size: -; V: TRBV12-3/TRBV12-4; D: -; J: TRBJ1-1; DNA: TGTGCCAGCAGTCGATCACATTCTGAAGCTTTCTTT; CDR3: CASSRSHSEAFF
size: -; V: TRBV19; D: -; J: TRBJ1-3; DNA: TGTGCCAGTAGTCCCTTATTAAACTCTGGAAACACCATATATTTT; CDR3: CASSPLLNSGNTIYF
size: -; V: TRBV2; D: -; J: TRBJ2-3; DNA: TGTGCCAGCAGTGCTGGGAGTACGCAGTATTTT; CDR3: CASSAGSTQYF
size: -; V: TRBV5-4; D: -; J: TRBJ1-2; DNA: TGTGCCAGCAGCTTGGAACACCGCCGGGGGGGCTACACCTTC; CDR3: CASSLEHRRGGYTF
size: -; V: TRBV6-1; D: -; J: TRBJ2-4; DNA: TGTGCCAGCAGTGAAATACTAGCTATATCCAAAAACATTCAGTACTTC; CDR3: CASSEILAISKNIQYF
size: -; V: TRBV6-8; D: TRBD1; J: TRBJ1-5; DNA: TGTGCCAGCAGCCTCACTGGGACAGGGGATCAGCCCCAGCATTTT; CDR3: CASSLTGTGDQPQHF
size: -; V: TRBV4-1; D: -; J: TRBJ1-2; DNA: TGCGCCAGCAGCCAAGATCGTCAGGGATCCTATGGCTACACCTTC; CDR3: CASSQDRQGSYGYTF
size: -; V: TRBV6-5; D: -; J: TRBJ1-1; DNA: TGTGCCAGCAGTCGGGGTCAGACCACTGAAGCTTTCTTT; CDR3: CASSRGQTTEAFF
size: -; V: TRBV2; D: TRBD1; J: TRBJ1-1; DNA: TGTGCCAGCAGAGGACAGGGTCGGGACACTGAAGCTTTCTTT; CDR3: CASRGQGRDTEAFF
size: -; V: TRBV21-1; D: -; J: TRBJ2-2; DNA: TGTGCCAGCAGCAAAGGGACAGGGAAGTGCACCGGGGAGCTGTTTTTT; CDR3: CASSKGTGKCTGELFF
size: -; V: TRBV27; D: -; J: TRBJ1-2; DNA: TGTGCCAGCAGTTTGTCCCACAGGGCGCTTCTCTATGGCTACACCTTC; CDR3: CASSLSHRALLYGYTF
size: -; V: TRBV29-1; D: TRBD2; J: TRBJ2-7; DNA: TGCAGCGTTGCCCATAGCGGGGGGGCCTACGAGCAGTACTTC; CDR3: CSVAHSGGAYEQYF
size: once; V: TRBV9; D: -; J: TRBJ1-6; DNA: TGTGCCAGCAGCGTAGAACAGAGCAAGAATTCACCCCTCCACTTT; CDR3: CASSVEQSKNSPLHF
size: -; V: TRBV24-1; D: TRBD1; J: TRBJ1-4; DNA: TGTGCCATCAATAAACCGGGACAGGGTCATGAAAAACTGTTTTTT; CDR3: CAINKPGQGHEKLFF
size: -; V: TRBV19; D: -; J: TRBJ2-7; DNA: TGTGCCAGTAGTATGGAAGGCGGGGTTGGACTAAGAGTCTACGAGCAGTACTTC; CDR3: CASSMEGGVGLRVYEQYF
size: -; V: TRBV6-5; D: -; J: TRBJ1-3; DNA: TGTGCCAGCAGCGCCTACAGGGCTGGAAACACCATATATTTT; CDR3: CASSAYRAGNTIYF
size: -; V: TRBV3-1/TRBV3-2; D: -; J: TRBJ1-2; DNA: TGTGCCAGCAGCCAAGAAGGAGATGGCTACACCTTC; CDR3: CASSQEGDGYTF
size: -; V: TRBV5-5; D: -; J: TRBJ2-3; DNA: TGTGCCAGCAGCTTGATAGCAGGGAGCACAGATACGCAGTATTTT; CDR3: CASSLIAGSTDTQYF
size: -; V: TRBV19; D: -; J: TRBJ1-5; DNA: TGTGCCAGTAGTATGAGGGCAAAAAATAGCAATCAGCCCCAGCATTTT; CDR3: CASSMRAKNSNQPQHF
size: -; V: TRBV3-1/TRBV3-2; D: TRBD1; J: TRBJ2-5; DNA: TGTGCCAGCAGCCAAGATCCGACAGGGAAGACCCAGTACTTC; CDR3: CASSQDPTGKTQYF
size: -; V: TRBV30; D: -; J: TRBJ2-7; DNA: TGTGCCTGGAGTGTAGTCGGGGAGGATTGGTACGAGCAGTACTTC; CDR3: CAWSVVGEDWYEQYF
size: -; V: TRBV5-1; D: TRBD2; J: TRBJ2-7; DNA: TGCGCCAGCAGCTTTTCAGCGGGGGGGAGCTCCTACGAGCAGTACTTC; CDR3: CASSFSAGGSSYEQYF
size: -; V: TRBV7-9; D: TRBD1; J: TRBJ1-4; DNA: TGTGCCAGCTCAGGGGGACCCAAAAATGAAAAACTGTTTTTT; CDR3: CASSGGPKNEKLFF
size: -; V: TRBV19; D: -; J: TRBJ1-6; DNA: TGTGCCAGTAGCTCGGGGATCACCTATAATTCACCCCTCCACTTT; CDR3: CASSSGITYNSPLHF
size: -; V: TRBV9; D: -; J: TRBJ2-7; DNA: TGTGCCAGCAGCCCATTGGGGGGACGGGACTTCTCCGAGCAGTACTTC; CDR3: CASSPLGGRDFSEQYF
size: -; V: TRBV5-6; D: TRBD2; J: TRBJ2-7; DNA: TGTGCCAGCAGCCGAGGAGTGACTAGCGGGGGGATAACGCAGTACTTC; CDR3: CASSRGVTSGGITQYF
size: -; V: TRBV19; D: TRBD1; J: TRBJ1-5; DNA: TGTGCCAGTTCCTTGGGACAGACCCCTAATCAGCCCCAGCATTTT; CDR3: CASSLGQTPNQPQHF
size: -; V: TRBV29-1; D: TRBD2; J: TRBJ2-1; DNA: TGCAGCGCTACTAGCGGGGGGGCTGATGAGCAGTTCTTC; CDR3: CSATSGGADEQFF
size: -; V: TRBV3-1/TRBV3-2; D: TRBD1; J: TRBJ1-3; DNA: TGTGCCAGCAGCCAAGGGACAGGACATGGAAACACCATATATTTT; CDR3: CASSQGTGHGNTIYF
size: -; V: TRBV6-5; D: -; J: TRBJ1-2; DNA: TGTGCCAGCAGTCCCCCCGGGAGGTTCTATGGCTACACCTTC; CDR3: CASSPPGRFYGYTF
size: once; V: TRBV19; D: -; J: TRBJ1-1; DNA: TGTGCCAGTAGTCCCCGGGACACCCGAGCGAACACTGAAGCTTTCTTT; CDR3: CASSPRDTRANTEAFF
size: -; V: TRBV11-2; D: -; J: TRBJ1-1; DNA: TGTGCCAGCAGCTTGACAGAATTTAACACTGAAGCTTTCTTT; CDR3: CASSLTEFNTEAFF
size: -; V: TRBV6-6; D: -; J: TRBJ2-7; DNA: TGTGCCAGCAGTTGGGATCAGGACAGCCGAACCTACGAGCAGTACTTC; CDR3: CASSWDQDSRTYEQYF
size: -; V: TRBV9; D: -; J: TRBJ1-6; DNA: TGTGCCAGCAGCGTAGGGGAGGGAGTCTATAATTCACCCCTCCACTTT; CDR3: CASSVGEGVYNSPLHF
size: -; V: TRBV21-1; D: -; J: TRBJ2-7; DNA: TGTGCCAGCAGCAAAGTGGCAGGGGGCAGGTACGAGCAGTACTTC; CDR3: CASSKVAGGRYEQYF
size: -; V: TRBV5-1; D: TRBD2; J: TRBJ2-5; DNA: TGCGCCAGCAGCTTGGTAGCGGGGCCCCCAGTGCAAGAGACCCAGTACTTC; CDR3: CASSLVAGPPVQETQYF
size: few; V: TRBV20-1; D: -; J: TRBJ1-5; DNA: TGCAGTGCTAGTTCTGAGCTCAATCAGCCCCAGCATTTT; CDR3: CSASSELNQPQHF
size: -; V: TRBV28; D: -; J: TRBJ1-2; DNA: TGTGCCAGCACCGCTACCATGAATGGCTACACCTTC; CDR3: CASTATMNGYTF
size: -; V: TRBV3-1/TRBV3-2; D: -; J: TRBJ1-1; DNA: TGTGCCAGCAGCCAAGTCAGGGGAAACACTGAAGCTTTCTTT; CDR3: CASSQVRGNTEAFF
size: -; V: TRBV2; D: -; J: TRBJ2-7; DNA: TGTGCCAGCACCCCGACACTGCCCTACGAGCAGTACTTC; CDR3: CASTPTLPYEQYF